One and the same sample provided the 14 T cell receptor beta chains below, sequenced in a study of cytomegalovirus exposure and HLA in healthy donors. Primers for the PCR totalled 60 Vbeta and 13 Jbeta. Method: immunoSEQ multiplex PCR; TCRdb's copy keeps in-frame clones and lacks some. The sample records 200,000 or so clones, 80% to 85% being singletons. Sequenced input: PBMCs. The receptors were sampled from a woman younger than 30 in good health and CMV-seropositive.

V and J are TRBV20-1 and TRBJ1-2; D gene ambiguous. Trimming left V 3 bases short and J 9 bases short, with 8 bases between. The CDR3 is 10 amino acids. Germline V lookup: CDR1 DFQATT, CDR2 SNEGSKA (reference sequence). The CDR3 DNA reads as TGCAGTGCTAGCAGCGGCCGCTACACCTTC. Its translation: CSASSGRYTF.

The chain carries TRBV6-5 and TRBJ1-5; TRBD1 is a possible D gene (6 bases). CDR1 and CDR2 (germline): MNHEY, SVGAGI. V lost 5 bases to trimming and J lost 6 bases, with 17 bases between them. The CDR3 spans 15 residues. The CDR3 sequence: CASSRFGQGSQPQHF. As DNA, the CDR3 is TGTGCCAGCAGTCGCTTCGGTCAGGGGAGTCAGCCCCAGCATTTT.

The rearrangement uses TRBV9 and TRBJ2-1; 14 bases are shared with TRBD2. This CDR3 is 16 amino acids long. Unmatched junction bases numbered 7, after V lost 3 bases and J lost 8 bases. Looked up from germline, CDR1 is SGDLS and CDR2 is YYNGEE. CDR3: CASSAWTSGGLDEQFF. The CDR3 nucleotides read TGTGCCAGCAGCGCCTGGACTAGCGGGGGGTTGGATGAGCAGTTCTTC.

This rearrangement joins TRBV6-1 to TRBJ2-3, with 10 bases aligning to TRBD2. Germline CDR1 and CDR2: MNHNS and SASEGT. CDR3 size: 16 residues. J was trimmed by 6 bases and V by 3 bases; bases with no gene match: 9. The CDR3 sequence: CASSESPAGGSDTQYF. The CDR3 DNA reads TGTGCCAGCAGTGAGTCTCCAGCGGGGGGGTCGGATACGCAGTATTTT.

Regarding this clone: One end of the junction fails to match germline, which may point to a read error. Other DNA sequences of this sample code for an identical CDR3. V is TRBV4-1 and J is TRBJ2-5; TRBD1 is a possible D gene (6 bases). The CDR3 runs 16 residues. Germline CDR1 is MGHRA and CDR2 is YSYEKL. CDR3 sequence reads: CASSQDKAPRGETQYF. CDR3 DNA: TGCGCCAGCAGCCAAGATAAGGCCCCCAGGGGAGAGACTCAGTACTTC.

The chain employs TRBV6-1 and TRBJ2-7, with 8 bases aligning to TRBD1. The germline V gene has CDR1 MNHNS and CDR2 SASEGT. Trimming cost V 4 bases and J 5 bases; bases outside gene matches: 1. CDR3 length: 12 residues. This chain's CDR3 is CASSGQGNEQYF. CDR3 bases: TGTGCCAGCAGTGGACAGGGGAACGAGCAGTACTTC.

This clone was seen once. The chain is built from TRBV7-2 and TRBJ1-5; 7 positions agree with TRBD1. This CDR3 has 15 amino acids. Germline V gene data show CDR1 as SGHTA and CDR2 as FQGNSA. V trimming: 3 bases; J trimming: 4 bases; junction bases outside the gene matches: 6. The CDR3 loop reads CASSFSGTANQPQHF. In nucleotides, the CDR3 is TGTGCCAGCAGCTTTTCTGGGACAGCTAATCAGCCCCAGCATTTT.

This clone was found once. Other DNA sequences in this sample translate to the same CDR3. The chain recombines TRBV11-2 with TRBJ2-1; 10 bases line up with TRBD2. Germline loops: CDR1 SGHAT, CDR2 FQNNGV. V gave up 2 bases and J gave up 4 bases; unmatched junction bases: 2. The CDR3 loop spans 15 amino acids. The CDR3 DNA reads as TGTGCCAGCAGCTTAAATAGCGGGGGGTACAATGAGCAGTTCTTC. Protein sequence: CASSLNSGGYNEQFF. Full variable domain (rest looked up from reference TRBV11-2 and TRBJ2-1): EAGVAQSPRYKIIEKRQSVAFWCNPISGHATLYWYQQILGQGPKLLIQFQNNGVVDDSQLPKDRFSAERLKGVDSTLKIQPAKLEDSAVYLCASSLNSGGYNEQFFGPGTRLTVL.

For the CDR3, the DNA is TGTGCCAGCAGCTTAAGTGGGACAGGGGGCTGGGAGACCCAGTACTTC. This gives the protein CASSLSGTGGWETQYF. This chain connects TRBV7-3 to TRBJ2-5, with 12 bases lining up with TRBD1. Trimming at V came to 1 base and at J to 5 bases, leaving 5 bases not matched to a gene. The CDR3 spans 16 residues. CDR1 is SGHTA and CDR2 is FQGTGA in the germline V gene.

The chain links TRBV30 to TRBJ2-3; 9 nucleotides line up with TRBD2. The CDR3 consists of 15 residues. CDR1 and CDR2 (germline): GTSNPN, SVGIG (reference sequence). J was trimmed by 2 bases and V by 4 bases; bases with no gene match: 7. The chain's CDR3 is CAWNRLAGLTDTQYF. DNA of the CDR3: TGTGCCTGGAATCGTCTAGCGGGGCTCACAGATACGCAGTATTTT.

The J gene is TRBJ1-5, the V gene TRBV19; 9 bases are shared with TRBD1. Per germline, CDR1 LNHDA and CDR2 SQIVND (reference sequence). The V and J ends lost 4 bases and 6 bases, in that order; junction bases with no gene match: 4. There are 14 residues in the CDR3. The CDR3 loop is CASSSKQGAQPQHF. The CDR3 bases are TGTGCCAGTAGTAGCAAACAGGGGGCTCAGCCCCAGCATTTT.

A few counts support this clone. The chain carries TRBV19 and TRBJ2-1, with 13 positions matching TRBD2. The CDR3 is made up of 15 amino acids. CDR1 is LNHDA and CDR2 is SQIVND in the germline V gene (reference sequence). V was pared by 4 bases and J by 6 bases, with 3 bases of the junction left unmatched. Written as DNA, the CDR3 is TGTGCCAGTAGTACACTAGCGGGGGGGCGCAATGAGCAGTTCTTC. It yields the protein CASSTLAGGRNEQFF.

The chain couples TRBV9 to TRBJ1-2; TRBD1 matches 9 bases. J was trimmed by 4 bases and V by 0 bases; bases with no gene match: 4. Germline CDR1 and CDR2: SGDLS and YYNGEE. There are 15 residues in the CDR3. CDR3 sequence reads: CASSVGTGGPYGYTF. Here the CDR3 DNA reads TGTGCCAGCAGCGTAGGTACAGGGGGCCCCTATGGCTACACCTTC.

A few counts support this clone. The chain combines TRBV4-2 with TRBJ1-4; 7 bases match TRBD1. The germline CDR1 and CDR2 sequences are LGHNA and YNFKEQ. This CDR3 has 16 residues. Losses at the gene ends were 5 bases for V and 7 bases for J; bases not matched to a gene: 13. The CDR3 here is CASSVAGGQGGEKLFF. The DNA for the CDR3 is TGTGCCAGCAGCGTGGCGGGGGGGCAGGGGGGTGAAAAACTGTTTTTT.